Listed below are T cell receptor beta chains from one sample, sequenced in a study of blood T cells in healthy people across ages. TCRdb recomputed calls from the 5' RACE reads with MiXCR, one row per CDR3 protein. The table records 700,000 to 950,000 distinct CDR3 sequences, roughly 47% of them present only once. The sequenced sample consisted of blood. These receptors originate from a woman aged 55-75 years in good health. Each CDR3 is given with its conserved first and last residue. Each record gives: CDR3 DNA, CDR3 protein, clone size, J gene, D gene, V gene. A D gene is named only where the DNA matches it firmly. Rows may omit the clone size; those that give it use once, few, many or a size class.

CDR3nt: TGTGCCAGCTCGGTGGAATGGGGTACGATCTACGAGCAGTACTTC; CDR3aa: CASSVEWGTIYEQYF; abundance: .; j_gene: TRBJ2-7; d_gene: .; v_gene: TRBV27
CDR3nt: TGTGCCAGCGGCGACCGGGACAGGGGGCAGCCCCAGCATTTT; CDR3aa: CASGDRDRGQPQHF; abundance: .; j_gene: TRBJ1-5; d_gene: TRBD1; v_gene: TRBV27
CDR3nt: TGCAGTGCTCACCCCGGAGGGGCAGACTATCAGCCCCAGCATTTT; CDR3aa: CSAHPGGADYQPQHF; abundance: .; j_gene: TRBJ1-5; d_gene: .; v_gene: TRBV20-1
CDR3nt: TGCGCCAGCAGCCAAGGATGGGGGAGGGTCGGCGACGAGCAGTACTTC; CDR3aa: CASSQGWGRVGDEQYF; abundance: many; j_gene: TRBJ2-7; d_gene: TRBD2; v_gene: TRBV4-1
CDR3nt: TGTGCCAGCAGGTCTTCGATAGACAGGGGAGGAAGGAATGAGCAGTTCTTC; CDR3aa: CASRSSIDRGGRNEQFF; abundance: many; j_gene: TRBJ2-1; d_gene: TRBD1; v_gene: TRBV7-9
CDR3nt: TGTGCCACCAGCAGAGATCCGGAAGAAAAACTGTTTTTT; CDR3aa: CATSRDPEEKLFF; abundance: many; j_gene: TRBJ1-4; d_gene: .; v_gene: TRBV15
CDR3nt: TGTGCCAGCTTACAGGGGGATCCCAATCAGCCCCAGCATTTT; CDR3aa: CASLQGDPNQPQHF; abundance: few; j_gene: TRBJ1-5; d_gene: TRBD1; v_gene: TRBV2
CDR3nt: TGCAGTGCTAGGTACAGTAGCAGTGAGCAGTTCTTC; CDR3aa: CSARYSSSEQFF; abundance: few; j_gene: TRBJ2-1; d_gene: .; v_gene: TRBV20-1
CDR3nt: TGTGCTAGTGGTTTGCCAGGAGGGGGTGAGACCCAGTACTTC; CDR3aa: CASGLPGGGETQYF; abundance: few; j_gene: TRBJ2-5; d_gene: .; v_gene: TRBV12-5
CDR3nt: TGTGCCAGCAGCCAATTCGGCGGGAGCTCCTACAATGAGCAGTACTTC; CDR3aa: CASSQFGGSSYNEQYF; abundance: once; j_gene: TRBJ2-7; d_gene: TRBD2; v_gene: TRBV4-2
CDR3nt: TGTGCCAGCAGCGCAGAGATCACAGATACGCAGTATTTT; CDR3aa: CASSAEITDTQYF; abundance: .; j_gene: TRBJ2-3; d_gene: .; v_gene: TRBV7-6
CDR3nt: TGTGCCAGCAGCCAATTCGAAGAGACCCAGTACTTC; CDR3aa: CASSQFEETQYF; abundance: .; j_gene: TRBJ2-5; d_gene: .; v_gene: TRBV3-1
CDR3nt: TGTGCCAGCAGCTCAGCTCCCCGGACTAGCGATGGCCAGCAGTTCTTC; CDR3aa: CASSSAPRTSDGQQFF; abundance: few; j_gene: TRBJ2-1; d_gene: TRBD2; v_gene: TRBV7-6
CDR3nt: TGCAGCGTTTCCCCATCCGTTGCGGGATATGGCTACACCTTC; CDR3aa: CSVSPSVAGYGYTF; abundance: few; j_gene: TRBJ1-2; d_gene: .; v_gene: TRBV29-1
CDR3nt: TGTGCCAGCAGCCAAGCTCCAGGGAATAATGAAAAACTGTTTTTT; CDR3aa: CASSQAPGNNEKLFF; abundance: .; j_gene: TRBJ1-4; d_gene: .; v_gene: TRBV3-1
CDR3nt: TGCGCCAGCAGCCAAGATCATACGGGGGCGGGAGGAGAGACCCAGTACTTC; CDR3aa: CASSQDHTGAGGETQYF; abundance: .; j_gene: TRBJ2-5; d_gene: TRBD2; v_gene: TRBV4-3
CDR3nt: TGCAGTGCTAGACTAGCGGGGGCCCCCAGTACGCAGTATTTT; CDR3aa: CSARLAGAPSTQYF; abundance: once; j_gene: TRBJ2-3; d_gene: TRBD2; v_gene: TRBV20-1
CDR3nt: TGTGCCAGCAGTTACTCCCTCCGACCTGGCACCGGGGAGCTGTTTTTT; CDR3aa: CASSYSLRPGTGELFF; abundance: .; j_gene: TRBJ2-2; d_gene: .; v_gene: TRBV6-2/TRBV6-3
CDR3nt: TGCAGTGCCCTAGGACTAGCGGGGGGGCACGAGCAGTTCTTC; CDR3aa: CSALGLAGGHEQFF; abundance: .; j_gene: TRBJ2-1; d_gene: TRBD2; v_gene: TRBV20-1
CDR3nt: TGCGCCAGCAGCCGCCCGGACAGCACAGATACGCAGTATTTT; CDR3aa: CASSRPDSTDTQYF; abundance: .; j_gene: TRBJ2-3; d_gene: .; v_gene: TRBV5-1
CDR3nt: TGTGCCAGCAGTTACTGGGGCAGTGCCAAGCCCACCACAGATACGCAGTATTTT; CDR3aa: CASSYWGSAKPTTDTQYF; abundance: once; j_gene: TRBJ2-3; d_gene: .; v_gene: TRBV6-5
CDR3nt: TGTGCCAGCAGTGTTACTAGCGGGAGAACGGAGACCCAGTACTTC; CDR3aa: CASSVTSGRTETQYF; abundance: .; j_gene: TRBJ2-5; d_gene: TRBD2; v_gene: TRBV2
CDR3nt: TGCGCCAGCAGCGAGAGTCAGACCCAGTACTTC; CDR3aa: CASSESQTQYF; abundance: many; j_gene: TRBJ2-5; d_gene: .; v_gene: TRBV5-1
CDR3nt: TGTGCCAGCAGCATACAGGGGTACCAAGAGACCCAGTACTTC; CDR3aa: CASSIQGYQETQYF; abundance: few; j_gene: TRBJ2-5; d_gene: TRBD1; v_gene: TRBV7-3
CDR3nt: TGTGCCAGCAGTCAGAGGAGGGTTGGAGATACGCAGTATTTT; CDR3aa: CASSQRRVGDTQYF; abundance: .; j_gene: TRBJ2-3; d_gene: .; v_gene: TRBV6-2/TRBV6-3
CDR3nt: TGCAGTGCTTCCGGAGTCCCGGGACTAGCGGGAGGGTTCTACGAGCAGTACTTC; CDR3aa: CSASGVPGLAGGFYEQYF; abundance: .; j_gene: TRBJ2-7; d_gene: TRBD2; v_gene: TRBV20-1
CDR3nt: TGCGCCAGCAGCCAAGGTCTAATGGGACATGGTAATTCACCCCTCCACTTT; CDR3aa: CASSQGLMGHGNSPLHF; abundance: .; j_gene: TRBJ1-6; d_gene: .; v_gene: TRBV4-3
CDR3nt: TGCAGTGCTCGACGACCGATACTAGCGGGGGGGCTAAATGAGCAGTTCTTC; CDR3aa: CSARRPILAGGLNEQFF; abundance: many; j_gene: TRBJ2-1; d_gene: TRBD2; v_gene: TRBV20-1
CDR3nt: TGTGCCAGCAGTGGAGTGGGCAGCAATGAGCAGTTCTTC; CDR3aa: CASSGVGSNEQFF; abundance: few; j_gene: TRBJ2-1; d_gene: .; v_gene: TRBV6-4
CDR3nt: TGCGCCAGCAGCTTGGGCCGGGACAGGGTCCCCTACGAGCAGTACTTC; CDR3aa: CASSLGRDRVPYEQYF; abundance: few; j_gene: TRBJ2-7; d_gene: TRBD1; v_gene: TRBV5-1
CDR3nt: TGCAGCGTTGAAGAGGCAGGGCCTAACTATGGCTACACCTTC; CDR3aa: CSVEEAGPNYGYTF; abundance: .; j_gene: TRBJ1-2; d_gene: .; v_gene: TRBV29-1
CDR3nt: TGCAGTGCTAGAGATGAGATTGGTCTTAGTCTAGGCTACGAGCAGTACTTC; CDR3aa: CSARDEIGLSLGYEQYF; abundance: few; j_gene: TRBJ2-7; d_gene: .; v_gene: TRBV20-1
CDR3nt: TGCGCCAGCAGCTTGGTCGGGGGAACTAATGAAAAACTGTTTTTT; CDR3aa: CASSLVGGTNEKLFF; abundance: .; j_gene: TRBJ1-4; d_gene: .; v_gene: TRBV5-1
CDR3nt: TGTGCCATCAGTGAACGCCAAGGGACAGGGAAGGCCAATCAGCCCCAGCATTTT; CDR3aa: CAISERQGTGKANQPQHF; abundance: few; j_gene: TRBJ1-5; d_gene: TRBD1; v_gene: TRBV10-3
CDR3nt: TGTGCCACCAGTGAGTCAAGAACGGCCCCCTACAATGAGCAGTTCTTC; CDR3aa: CATSESRTAPYNEQFF; abundance: once; j_gene: TRBJ2-1; d_gene: .; v_gene: TRBV24-1
CDR3nt: TGCAGTGCTCGACTAGCGGGAGGAACCTACGAGCAGTACTTC; CDR3aa: CSARLAGGTYEQYF; abundance: few; j_gene: TRBJ2-7; d_gene: TRBD2; v_gene: TRBV20-1
CDR3nt: TGCGCCACCGGCCCCAGGAGGGGGGCGGGCACAGATACGCAGTATTTT; CDR3aa: CATGPRRGAGTDTQYF; abundance: .; j_gene: TRBJ2-3; d_gene: .; v_gene: TRBV2
CDR3nt: TGTGCCAGCAGTGAAATGAGTCATGAGCAGTTCTTC; CDR3aa: CASSEMSHEQFF; abundance: few; j_gene: TRBJ2-1; d_gene: .; v_gene: TRBV6-2/TRBV6-3
CDR3nt: TGCGCCAGCAGCTTGGTTTGGGGGGCAGAGGAGACCCAGTACTTC; CDR3aa: CASSLVWGAEETQYF; abundance: few; j_gene: TRBJ2-5; d_gene: .; v_gene: TRBV5-1
CDR3nt: TGTGCCAGCAGTTCGAAAGGGACAGCGTATAGCAATCAGCCCCAGCATTTT; CDR3aa: CASSSKGTAYSNQPQHF; abundance: few; j_gene: TRBJ1-5; d_gene: TRBD1; v_gene: TRBV28
CDR3nt: TGTGCCAGCAGCGGCTCGGGACAGTTAGGTCTCCTCCACTTT; CDR3aa: CASSGSGQLGLLHF; abundance: .; j_gene: TRBJ1-6; d_gene: TRBD1; v_gene: TRBV9
CDR3nt: TGCGCCAGCAGCTTGGTTCTAGCGGGAGGTTTCTATGAGCAGTTCTTC; CDR3aa: CASSLVLAGGFYEQFF; abundance: few; j_gene: TRBJ2-1; d_gene: TRBD2; v_gene: TRBV5-1
CDR3nt: TGTGCCAGCCACGGACAGGGGACTAACTATGGCTACACCTTC; CDR3aa: CASHGQGTNYGYTF; abundance: few; j_gene: TRBJ1-2; d_gene: TRBD1; v_gene: TRBV2
CDR3nt: TGTGCCAGCAGTTACCTGGGGACTGGAATAAGACGAGGAGCCAATGAGCAGTTCTTC; CDR3aa: CASSYLGTGIRRGANEQFF; abundance: .; j_gene: TRBJ2-1; d_gene: .; v_gene: TRBV6-2/TRBV6-3
CDR3nt: TGTGCCAGCACCAGAGAGCCAGATACGCAGTATTTT; CDR3aa: CASTREPDTQYF; abundance: .; j_gene: TRBJ2-3; d_gene: .; v_gene: TRBV6-6